A selection of T cell receptor beta chains follows, all from one sample in a study of CXCR3-negative and CXCR3-positive naive CD8 T cells. TCRdb re-called the 5' RACE reads; every CDR3 protein appears as one record, without DNA. The sample totals under 150,000 distinct CDR3 sequences. Sample: naive CXCR3+ CD8+ T cells from blood. These receptors came from a human donor in good health. Some clones in this sample may be carry-over from other donors' samples. The CDR3 runs from the conserved cysteine through the conserved F or W. Each record gives: J gene, V gene, CDR3 protein.

TRBJ2-1 TRBV29-1 CSAEGQGHYNEQFF
TRBJ1-2 TRBV7-7 CASSLGTGLTKTDNYGYTF
TRBJ2-1 TRBV13 CASSPSTGQGYNEQFF
TRBJ2-2 TRBV7-2 CASSLSGASGELFF
TRBJ2-7 TRBV5-1 CASSLAGVTYEQYF
TRBJ2-1 TRBV7-3 CASSFSGSSNEQFF
TRBJ2-3 TRBV7-9 CASSSLDRPLGDTQYF
TRBJ2-7 TRBV27 CASSHRDWAPTYEQYF
TRBJ1-1 TRBV5-1 CASSGRASGGAFF
TRBJ2-7 TRBV6-2/TRBV6-3 CASGSGYEQYF
TRBJ2-3 TRBV7-2 CASSPGTSGGDTQYF
TRBJ1-2 TRBV6-5 CASPTLGVHNYGYTF
TRBJ1-1 TRBV7-9 CASSLEQGLNTEAFF
TRBJ1-5 TRBV5-1 CASSQGQGEHF
TRBJ2-2 TRBV7-2 CASSLGRGLAENTGELFF
TRBJ2-3 TRBV5-4 CASRSLPGSTDTQYF
TRBJ2-3 TRBV6-6 CASSPDLDTQYF
TRBJ1-2 TRBV5-1 CVSSFGTDYGYTF
TRBJ2-1 TRBV29-1 CSAPGLGVNEQFF
TRBJ1-1 TRBV6-2/TRBV6-3 CASSYSNRGSTEAFF
TRBJ1-5 TRBV20-1 CSARETGLGNQPQHF
TRBJ1-2 TRBV29-1 CSIPRHDRGPDGYTF
TRBJ2-3 TRBV12-3/TRBV12-4 CATTQHPARPDTQYF
TRBJ1-1 TRBV6-2/TRBV6-3 CASSYLGQGAAEAFF
TRBJ2-3 TRBV7-9 CASSQLEVEDTQYF
TRBJ2-3 TRBV11-2 CASYSGGTDTQYF
TRBJ1-5 TRBV6-2/TRBV6-3 CASSQDGTGGYSNQPQHF
TRBJ2-3 TRBV13 CASSLGSSGVTDTQYF
TRBJ2-1 TRBV29-1 CSHVGDRGLWNEQFF
TRBJ2-2 TRBV27 CASSPLPGGGELFF
TRBJ2-3 TRBV15 CATSRDLADTQYF
TRBJ1-1 TRBV6-6 CASSFDREGWNTEAFF
TRBJ1-1 TRBV2 CASSPEPEAFF
TRBJ2-7 TRBV5-1 CASSLGGSAYEQYF
TRBJ2-1 TRBV20-1 CSARNLQRVTYNGQFF
TRBJ1-4 TRBV11-2 CASSPPGHHEKLFF
TRBJ2-1 TRBV29-1 CSVALTAVNEQFF
TRBJ2-5 TRBV5-1 CASSALAGQETQYF
TRBJ2-7 TRBV12-3/TRBV12-4 CASSFGPPGEQYF
TRBJ1-3 TRBV30 CAKHSGNTIYF
TRBJ2-1 TRBV5-1 CASTIPGQSVEQFF
TRBJ2-5 TRBV7-6 CASSLWASGDLPQETQYF
TRBJ1-1 TRBV7-2 CASSFGSTEAFF
TRBJ1-1 TRBV4-1 CASSQDPQNTEAFF
TRBJ2-7 TRBV19 CATRTGFYEQYF
TRBJ1-1 TRBV7-9 CASSLEAGVTAFF